The 12 T cell receptor beta chains listed next were all sequenced from one sample in a study of shared clonotypes between healthy human individuals. Libraries were prepared by immunoSEQ multiplex PCR; TCRdb keeps only in-frame clonotypes and omits some of them. The data hold 2.3 million or so clones, with approximately 93% observed a single time. The sample taken for sequencing was naive CD4+ T cells from PBMCs. This sample's subset: CD45RA+ positively selected. The receptor set was obtained from a man younger than 30 in good health. Some clones in this sample may be carry-over from other donors' samples.

The V call is TRBV27, the J call TRBJ2-2; D unresolved. This CDR3 has 16 amino acids. Trimming took off 2 bases at V and 1 base at J, with 11 bases between the two ends. CDR1 is MNHEY, CDR2 SMNVEV, per germline (reference sequence). In DNA form, the CDR3 reads TGTGCCAGCAGTTTAAACAGTCTAGTGAACACCGGGGAGCTGTTTTTT. It translates to CASSLNSLVNTGELFF.

The J gene is TRBJ2-5, the V gene TRBV2, with 7 bases identical to TRBD1. Trimming took 4 bases from V and 5 from J; bases not matched to a gene: 7. The germline gives CDR1 SNHLY, CDR2 FYNNEI. There are 14 residues in the CDR3. The CDR3 loop reads CASSAATGIETQYF. As DNA, the CDR3 is TGTGCCAGCAGTGCAGCGACAGGGATCGAGACCCAGTACTTC.

The rearrangement uses TRBV5-4 and TRBJ1-1; weak D call: TRBD1 (6 bases). Germline-derived CDR1 and CDR2 are SGHNT and YYREEE (reference sequence). The CDR3 extends over 15 amino acids. Trimming took off 4 bases at V and 3 bases at J, with 16 bases between the two ends. Here the CDR3 DNA reads TGTGCCAGCAGCACAGCAGGGGCTGGACACACTGAAGCTTTCTTT. Its translation: CASSTAGAGHTEAFF.

This rearrangement joins TRBV5-6 to TRBJ2-2; a weak D match, TRBD1 (6 bases). The CDR3 is 15 amino acids. The germline gives CDR1 SGHDT, CDR2 YYEEEE. The germline V and J ends were trimmed by 0 bases and 7 bases, with 13 bases remaining between them. CDR3 protein: CASSLAGQLLGELFF. The CDR3 DNA reads as TGTGCCAGCAGCTTGGCCGGACAGCTCCTCGGGGAGCTGTTTTTT. The whole variable domain, remainder taken from reference TRBV5-6 and TRBJ2-2, is DAGVTQSPTHLIKTRGQQVTLRCSPKSGHDTVSWYQQALGQGPQFIFQYYEEEERQRGNFPDRFSGHQFPNYSSELNVNALLLGDSALYLCASSLAGQLLGELFFGEGSRLTVL.

This chain's CDR3 is CASRAGLYNEQFF. Here the CDR3 DNA reads TGTGCCAGCAGGGCGGGACTCTACAATGAGCAGTTCTTC. V gene TRBV28 combines with J gene TRBJ2-1; perhaps TRBD2 as D (6 bases). V lost 6 bases and J 3 bases, leaving 9 bases between the germline ends. CDR1 and CDR2 from the germline V gene are MDHEN and SYDVKM. This CDR3 has 13 residues.

Regarding this clone: This same CDR3 is encoded by further DNA sequences in the sample. The CDR3 DNA follows: TGTGCCAGCAGCTTAACTCCGGGGAACACTGAAGCTTTCTTT. Translating it yields CASSLTPGNTEAFF. The chain carries TRBV7-3 and TRBJ1-1; D gene unclear. The CDR3 loop spans 14 amino acids. Trimming pared 0 bases from V and 1 base from J, leaving 6 bases between. Germline V gene sequence: CDR1 SGHTA, CDR2 FQGTGA.

The chain employs TRBV27 and TRBJ1-5; D may be TRBD1 (5 bases). From germline, CDR1 is MNHEY and CDR2 SMNVEV (reference sequence). The CDR3 contains 17 residues. Trimming took off 5 bases at V and 0 bases at J, with 17 bases between the two ends. This CDR3 is CASSPQGFSYSNQPQHF. The CDR3 DNA reads as TGTGCCAGCAGTCCTCAGGGATTCTCCTATAGCAATCAGCCCCAGCATTTT.

The chain is built from TRBV5-8 and TRBJ2-7; 7 positions agree with TRBD2. The germline V gene encodes CDR1 SGHTS and CDR2 YDEGEE. V was pared by 3 bases and J by 2 bases, with 11 bases of the junction left unmatched. The CDR3 covers 16 residues. The CDR3 coding sequence is TGTGCCAGCAGCTCTAAAGGCCTAGCGGAGCCCTACGAGCAGTACTTC. Its protein product is CASSSKGLAEPYEQYF.

The chain recombines TRBV15 with TRBJ2-1; D possibly corresponds to TRBD1 (5 bases). From germline, CDR1 is LNHNV and CDR2 YYDKDF (reference sequence). The V end lost 4 bases, the J end lost 2 bases, and 9 bases lay between the germline ends. The CDR3 loop spans 14 amino acids. CDR3 region: CATSKTDTYNEQFF. Here the CDR3 DNA reads TGTGCCACCAGCAAGACGGACACCTACAATGAGCAGTTCTTC.

CDR3 region: CSGHRDGKLFF. The DNA of the CDR3 is TGCAGTGGCCACAGGGACGGAAAACTGTTTTTT. The genes are TRBV20-1 and TRBJ1-4; tentatively, D is TRBD1 (6 bases). CDR1 and CDR2 (germline): DFQATT, SNEGSKA (reference sequence). Trimming left V 7 bases short and J 10 bases short, with 13 bases between. The CDR3 consists of 11 residues.

The V call is TRBV10-3, the J call TRBJ2-7; D is possibly TRBD1 or TRBD2 (7 bases each). V was shortened by 3 bases and J by 3 bases, with 18 bases between the two germline ends. The germline V gene has CDR1 ENHRY and CDR2 SYGVKD. This CDR3 contains 16 residues. The CDR3 sequence: CAISDPGGAKDYEQYF. CDR3 sequence (DNA): TGTGCCATCAGTGACCCAGGGGGGGCGAAAGACTACGAGCAGTACTTC.

The chain couples TRBV28 to TRBJ1-2, with D unresolved. The CDR3 runs to 13 residues. The V end lost 6 bases, the J end lost 0 bases, and 8 bases lay between the germline ends. Germline values: CDR1 MDHEN, CDR2 SYDVKM. The CDR3 sequence: CASRVSANYGYTF. CDR3 in DNA: TGTGCCAGCAGGGTGTCAGCTAACTATGGCTACACCTTC.